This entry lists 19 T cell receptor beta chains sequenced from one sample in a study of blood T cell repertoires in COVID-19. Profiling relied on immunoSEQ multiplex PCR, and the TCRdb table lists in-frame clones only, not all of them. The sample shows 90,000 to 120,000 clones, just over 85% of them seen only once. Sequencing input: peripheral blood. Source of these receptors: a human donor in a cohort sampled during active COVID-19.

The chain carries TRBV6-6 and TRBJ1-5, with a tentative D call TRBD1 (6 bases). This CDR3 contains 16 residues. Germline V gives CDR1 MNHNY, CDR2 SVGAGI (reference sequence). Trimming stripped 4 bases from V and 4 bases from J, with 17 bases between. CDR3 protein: CASSSSDRRGNQPQHF. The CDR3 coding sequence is TGTGCCAGCAGTTCCTCCGACAGGAGAGGGAATCAGCCCCAGCATTTT.

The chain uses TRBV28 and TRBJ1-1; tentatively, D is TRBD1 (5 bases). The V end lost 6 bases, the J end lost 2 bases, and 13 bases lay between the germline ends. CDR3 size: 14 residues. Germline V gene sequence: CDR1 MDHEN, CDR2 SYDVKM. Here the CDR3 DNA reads TGTGCCAGCAGCCCAGGACAAGGAAACACTGAAGCTTTCTTT. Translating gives CASSPGQGNTEAFF.

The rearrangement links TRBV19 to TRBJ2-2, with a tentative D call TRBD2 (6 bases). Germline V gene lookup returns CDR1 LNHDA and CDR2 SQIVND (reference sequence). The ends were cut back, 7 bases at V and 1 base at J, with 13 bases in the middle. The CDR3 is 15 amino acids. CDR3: CASTPPGVNTGELFF. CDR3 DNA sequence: TGTGCCAGTACCCCCCCGGGGGTGAACACCGGGGAGCTGTTTTTT.

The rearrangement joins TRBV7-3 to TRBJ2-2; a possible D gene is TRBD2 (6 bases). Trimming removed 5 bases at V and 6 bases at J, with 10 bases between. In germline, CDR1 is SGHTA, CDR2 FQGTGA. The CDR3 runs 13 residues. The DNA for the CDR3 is TGTGCCAGCAGCACATTAGCGGCCGGGGAGCTGTTTTTT. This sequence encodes CASSTLAAGELFF.

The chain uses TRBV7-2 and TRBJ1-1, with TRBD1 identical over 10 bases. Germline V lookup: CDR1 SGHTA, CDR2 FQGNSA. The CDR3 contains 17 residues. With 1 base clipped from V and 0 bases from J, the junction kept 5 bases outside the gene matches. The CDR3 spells CASSLGQGAGMNTEAFF. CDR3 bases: TGTGCCAGCAGCTTAGGACAGGGGGCGGGCATGAACACTGAAGCTTTCTTT. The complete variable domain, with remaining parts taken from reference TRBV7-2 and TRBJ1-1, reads GAGVSQSPSNKVTEKGKDVELRCDPISGHTALYWYRQSLGQGLEFLIYFQGNSAPDKSGLPSDRFSAERTGGSVSTLTIQRTQQEDSAVYLCASSLGQGAGMNTEAFFGQGTRLTVV.

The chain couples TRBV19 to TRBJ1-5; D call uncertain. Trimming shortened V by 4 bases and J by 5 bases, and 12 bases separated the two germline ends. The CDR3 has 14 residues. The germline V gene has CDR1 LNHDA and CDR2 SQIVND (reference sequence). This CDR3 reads CASSKRVPDQPQHF. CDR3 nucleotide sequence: TGTGCCAGTAGTAAGCGGGTACCGGATCAGCCCCAGCATTTT.

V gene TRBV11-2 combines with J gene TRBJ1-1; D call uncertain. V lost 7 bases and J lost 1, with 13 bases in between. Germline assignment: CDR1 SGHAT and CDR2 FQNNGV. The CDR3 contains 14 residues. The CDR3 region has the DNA TGTGCCAGCACTGAGGCCGGAAGGAACACTGAAGCTTTCTTT. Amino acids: CASTEAGRNTEAFF.

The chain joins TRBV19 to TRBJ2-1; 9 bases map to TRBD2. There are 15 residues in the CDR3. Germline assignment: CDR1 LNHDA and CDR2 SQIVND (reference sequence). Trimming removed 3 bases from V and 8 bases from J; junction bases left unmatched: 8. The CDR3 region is CASSIRTSENYEQFF. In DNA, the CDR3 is TGTGCCAGTAGTATCAGGACTAGCGAGAACTATGAGCAGTTCTTC.

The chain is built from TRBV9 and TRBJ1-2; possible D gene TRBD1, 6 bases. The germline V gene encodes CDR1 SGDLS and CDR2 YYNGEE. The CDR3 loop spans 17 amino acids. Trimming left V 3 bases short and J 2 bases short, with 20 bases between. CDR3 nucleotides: TGTGCCAGCAGCGGACAGGACAGAAAACACTTGAACTATGGCTACACCTTC. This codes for CASSGQDRKHLNYGYTF.

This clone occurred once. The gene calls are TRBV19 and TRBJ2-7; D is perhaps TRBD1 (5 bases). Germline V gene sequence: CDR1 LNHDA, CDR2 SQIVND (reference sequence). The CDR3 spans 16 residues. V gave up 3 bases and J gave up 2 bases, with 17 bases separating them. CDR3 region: CASSIQAGPVPYEQYF. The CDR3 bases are TGTGCCAGTAGTATCCAGGCAGGGCCCGTTCCCTACGAGCAGTACTTC.

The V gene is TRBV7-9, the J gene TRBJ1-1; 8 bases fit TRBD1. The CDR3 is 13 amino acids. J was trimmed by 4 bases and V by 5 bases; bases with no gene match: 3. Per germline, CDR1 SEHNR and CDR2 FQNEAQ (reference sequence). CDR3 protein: CASSRTGSTEAFF. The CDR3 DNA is TGTGCCAGCAGCCGGACAGGGTCCACTGAAGCTTTCTTT.

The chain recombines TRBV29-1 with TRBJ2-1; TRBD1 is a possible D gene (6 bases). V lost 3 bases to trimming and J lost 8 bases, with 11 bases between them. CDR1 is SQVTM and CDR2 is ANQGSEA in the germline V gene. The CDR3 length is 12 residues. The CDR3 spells CSVDTQGHEQFF. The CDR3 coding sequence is TGCAGCGTTGATACGCAGGGGCATGAGCAGTTCTTC.

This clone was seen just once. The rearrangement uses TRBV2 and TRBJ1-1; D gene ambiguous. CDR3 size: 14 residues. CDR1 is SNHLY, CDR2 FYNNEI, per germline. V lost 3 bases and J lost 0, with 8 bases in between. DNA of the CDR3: TGTGCCAGCAGTGACGCAGGCCTGAACACTGAAGCTTTCTTT. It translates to CASSDAGLNTEAFF.

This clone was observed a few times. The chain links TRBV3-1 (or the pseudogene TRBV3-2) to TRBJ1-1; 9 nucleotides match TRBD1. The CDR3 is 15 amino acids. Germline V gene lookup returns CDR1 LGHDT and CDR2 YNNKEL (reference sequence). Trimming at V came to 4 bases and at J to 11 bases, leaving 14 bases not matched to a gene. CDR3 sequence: CASSPLGQGGMSAFF. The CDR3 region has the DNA TGTGCCAGCAGCCCGTTGGGACAGGGAGGGATGTCGGCTTTCTTT.

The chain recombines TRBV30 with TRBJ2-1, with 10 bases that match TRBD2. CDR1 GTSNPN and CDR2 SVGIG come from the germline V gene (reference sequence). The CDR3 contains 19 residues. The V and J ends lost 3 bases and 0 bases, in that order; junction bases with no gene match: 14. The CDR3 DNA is TGTGCCTGGAGACCTACAGGGAAAACTAGCGGGGCCTCCTACAATGAGCAGTTCTTC. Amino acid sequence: CAWRPTGKTSGASYNEQFF.

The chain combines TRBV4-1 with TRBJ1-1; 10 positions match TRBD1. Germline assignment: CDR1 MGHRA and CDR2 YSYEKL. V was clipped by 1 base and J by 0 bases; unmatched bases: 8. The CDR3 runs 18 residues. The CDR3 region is CASSQASGTGAMNTEAFF. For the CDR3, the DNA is TGCGCCAGCAGCCAAGCATCCGGGACAGGGGCCATGAACACTGAAGCTTTCTTT.

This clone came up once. CDR3 in amino acids: CASSLSRTGYTF. The CDR3, as DNA: TGTGCCAGCAGTTTAAGTCGGACAGGCTACACCTTC. The chain combines TRBV28 with TRBJ1-2; possible D gene TRBD1, 5 bases. The CDR3 is 12 residues long. V dropped 2 bases and J dropped 8 bases, with 9 bases sitting between them. Germline-derived CDR1 and CDR2 are MDHEN and SYDVKM.

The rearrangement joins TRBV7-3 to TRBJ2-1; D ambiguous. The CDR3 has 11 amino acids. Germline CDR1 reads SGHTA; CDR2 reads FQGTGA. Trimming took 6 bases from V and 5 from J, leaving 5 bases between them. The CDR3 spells CASSSNNEQFF. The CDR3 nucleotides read TGTGCCAGCAGTTCAAACAATGAGCAGTTCTTC.

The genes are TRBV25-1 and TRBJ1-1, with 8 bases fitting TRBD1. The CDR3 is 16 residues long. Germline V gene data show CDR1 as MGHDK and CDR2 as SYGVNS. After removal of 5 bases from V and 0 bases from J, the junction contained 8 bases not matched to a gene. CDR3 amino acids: CASSTPGTGMNTEAFF. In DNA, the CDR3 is TGTGCCAGCAGTACCCCCGGGACAGGAATGAACACTGAAGCTTTCTTT. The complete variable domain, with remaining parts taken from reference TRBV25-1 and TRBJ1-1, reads EADIYQTPRYLVIGTGKKITLECSQTMGHDKMYWYQQDPGMELHLIHYSYGVNSTEKGDLSSESTVSRIRTEHFPLTLESARPSHTSQYLCASSTPGTGMNTEAFFGQGTRLTVV.